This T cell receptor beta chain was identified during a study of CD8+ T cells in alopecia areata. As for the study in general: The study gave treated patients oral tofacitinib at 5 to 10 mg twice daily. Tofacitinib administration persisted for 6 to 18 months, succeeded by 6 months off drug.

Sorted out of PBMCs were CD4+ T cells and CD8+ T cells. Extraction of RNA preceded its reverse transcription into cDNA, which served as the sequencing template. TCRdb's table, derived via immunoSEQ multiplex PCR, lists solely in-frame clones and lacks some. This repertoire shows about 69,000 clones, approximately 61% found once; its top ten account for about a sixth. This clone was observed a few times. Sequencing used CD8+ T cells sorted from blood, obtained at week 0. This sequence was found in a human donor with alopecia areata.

CDR3: CASSLGGTGGEKLFF. The CDR3 bases are TGTGCCAGCAGCTTGGGCGGGACAGGGGGCGAAAAACTGTTTTTT. The gene calls are TRBV5-6 and TRBJ1-4, with TRBD1 identical over 12 bases. Germline CDR1 is SGHDT and CDR2 is YYEEEE. V gave up 0 bases and J gave up 8 bases; unmatched junction bases: 2. The CDR3 contains 15 residues.